The rows below give T cell receptor beta chains drawn from one sample of a study of cytomegalovirus exposure and HLA in healthy donors. Assay: immunoSEQ multiplex PCR; the TCRdb copy retains only in-frame clones and omits some. The table includes 85,000 to 100,000 clones, about 68% detected once. Sequencing was performed on PBMCs. Receptors were obtained from a human donor in good health. Each CDR3 is given with its conserved first and last residue. The order of the fields is V gene, CDR3 protein.

>TRBV6-6
CATVDRVAEAFF
>TRBV6-4
CASSGLNTGELFF
>TRBV19
CATKVGQGNEKLFF
>TRBV6-6
CASSEDRGNQPQHF
>TRBV6-1
CASSERGSGYTF
>TRBV5-1
CASSLAPGEVYGYTF
>TRBV30
CAWTGGTANEKLFF
>TRBV14
CASSLLDTGELFF
>TRBV5-6
CASSFPGATNEKLFF
>TRBV7-9
CASSTGQVVVEETQYF
>TRBV10-3
CAISQTGTVSSSYNSPLHF
>TRBV6-6
CASSSSFGQGLGELFF
>TRBV4-2
CASSRDSGRDNEKLFF
>TRBV7-8
CASSLVQGNTEAFF
>TRBV30
CAWDRSTEQFF
>TRBV5-6
CASSLGQGSGYTF
>TRBV5-1
CASSLSGATNEKLFF
>TRBV14
CASSLYRGGYTF
>TRBV11-3
CASSLRGSYEQYF
>TRBV7-2
CASSLGQGVVAFF
>TRBV5-4
CASSLRGPNTEAFF
>TRBV29-1
CSVSGGTTSTDTQYF
>TRBV5-1
CASIEFAGSYNEQFF
>TRBV19
CASSIALSSYNEQFF
>TRBV19
CASSITGNTGELFF
>TRBV19
CASSILLGSYNEQFF
>TRBV4-1
CASSQARTGPLYGYTF
>TRBV7-9
CASSPWRGINEQFF
>TRBV2
CASSLSRGENYEQYF
>TRBV6-5
CASSYSNGNQPQHF
>TRBV28
CASISRVKAFF
>TRBV19
CASSIGRGGVRQETQYF
>TRBV7-9
CASSLRTQQETQYF
>TRBV15
CATSRDSAAYYGYTF
>TRBV19
CASRWGSTEAFF
>TRBV5-1
CASSSSGLDLLTSKYF
>TRBV11-3
CASSFRGAQGAAAFF
>TRBV11-2
CASSSTGGDTEAFF
>TRBV5-1
CASSLDVIQGFEKLFF
>TRBV7-2
CASSLKWDSSSSF